These 15 T cell receptor beta chains came from one sample sequenced in a study of T cells in Graves' hyperthyroidism and ophthalmopathy. TCR beta CDR3 regions were amplified from RNA. The primer set for the first-round RT-PCR of the TCR CDR3 was HTBI. One entry per CDR3 protein results from TCRdb running MiXCR on the multiplex PCR reads. The sample comprises roughly 570,000 distinct CDR3 sequences, around 42% of which are singletons, and approximately 7.5% rests with the top ten. The specimen sequenced was peripheral blood or thyroid tissue (not recorded which). These receptors all stem from a woman younger than 30 with Graves' hyperthyroidism.

Concerning this clonotype: A clone one base away is much larger, so this may be a read error. This CDR3 fails to terminate in the conserved phenylalanine or tryptophan, so it likely reflects a read error. The V and J genes are TRBV20-1 and TRBJ2-2; D might be TRBD1 or TRBD2, each matching 5 bases. The V gene lost 6 bases and the J gene lost 0 bases, with 14 bases spanning the gap. The CDR3 length is 15 residues. Germline CDR1 is DFQATT and CDR2 is SNEGSKA (reference sequence). The CDR3 nucleotides read TGCAGTGCCCTAGCTGGGGCTACGAACACCGGGGAGCTGTTTCTT. Its translation is CSALAGATNTGELFL.

The chain recombines TRBV20-1 with TRBJ1-1, with a weak D call TRBD1 (5 bases). CDR1 and CDR2 (germline): DFQATT, SNEGSKA (reference sequence). Trimming cost V 1 base and J 3 bases, with 15 bases left between them. The CDR3 runs to 15 residues. The CDR3 nucleotides are TGCAGTGCTAGAGGGGGTGGGGGAGGAGACACTGAAGCTTTCTTT. Its translation: CSARGGGGGDTEAFF.

There are many counts of this clonotype. The rearrangement links TRBV2 to TRBJ2-1; D unresolved. With 2 bases removed from V and 2 bases from J, the gap between germline ends came to 10 bases. CDR3 length: 15 residues. The germline gives CDR1 SNHLY, CDR2 FYNNEI. The CDR3 coding sequence is TGTGCCAGCAGTGAACGAGGTGGGCCCTACAATGAGCAGTTCTTC. It yields the protein CASSERGGPYNEQFF.

The chain uses TRBV10-3 and TRBJ2-3; 13 bases line up with TRBD2. This CDR3 has 17 residues. The J segment lost 6 bases and the V segment lost 7 bases, leaving 13 bases of the junction unmatched. In germline, CDR1 is ENHRY, CDR2 SYGVKD. The CDR3 here is CAITQRTSGGGSDTQYF. In nucleotides, the CDR3 is TGTGCCATCACTCAACGGACTAGCGGGGGTGGGTCGGATACGCAGTATTTT.

This clonotype showed up many times. V gene TRBV20-1 combines with J gene TRBJ2-7, with no clear D. V dropped 1 base and J dropped 3 bases, with 13 bases sitting between them. Germline CDR1 reads DFQATT; CDR2 reads SNEGSKA (reference sequence). This CDR3 contains 14 residues. This CDR3 is CSARGPQAGYEQYF. The CDR3 nucleotides are TGCAGTGCTAGAGGACCTCAAGCAGGCTACGAGCAGTACTTC.

This clonotype was observed a few times. The V and J genes are TRBV6-2 or TRBV6-3 and TRBJ2-7; D may match TRBD1 or TRBD2 (5 bases each). The CDR3 spans 18 residues. Germline V gene data show CDR1 as MNHEY and CDR2 as SVGEGT. V lost 2 bases and J lost 4, with 24 bases in between. The CDR3 reads CASSYTPGRGDHRYEQYF. Written as DNA, the CDR3 is TGTGCCAGCAGTTACACCCCGGGTAGGGGAGACCATCGGTACGAGCAGTACTTC.

In its sample, this clonotype was seen many times. The chain is built from TRBV9 and TRBJ2-7; the D gene could be TRBD1 or TRBD2 (5 bases each). V lost 4 bases, J lost 0 bases, and 17 bases lay in between. This CDR3 has 16 amino acids. Germline V CDR1 and CDR2: SGDLS, YYNGEE. The CDR3 DNA sequence: TGTGCCAGCAGCCCCTTCGGGACCGCAAGCTCCTACGAGCAGTACTTC. Amino acids: CASSPFGTASSYEQYF.

This clonotype was seen at least ten times. The chain is built from TRBV27 and TRBJ1-1; D uncertain. Trimming stripped 7 bases from V and 1 base from J, with 7 bases between. CDR3 size: 12 residues. The germline CDR1 and CDR2 sequences are MNHEY and SMNVEV (reference sequence). DNA of the CDR3: TGTGCCAGCAAAAGGCGGAACACTGAAGCTTTCTTT. Its protein is CASKRRNTEAFF.

This clonotype occurred many times. The chain carries TRBV5-1 and TRBJ2-7, with D tentatively TRBD1 or TRBD2 (5 bases each). Trimming removed 2 bases at V and 1 base at J, with 10 bases between. The CDR3 spans 14 residues. Germline V gene data show CDR1 as SGHRS and CDR2 as YFSETQ. Written as DNA, the CDR3 is TGCGCCAGCAGCTTATGGGACGGTTCCTACGAGCAGTACTTC. Encoded protein: CASSLWDGSYEQYF.

At least ten counts were recorded for this clonotype. The chain employs TRBV9 and TRBJ1-5, with D perhaps TRBD1 (5 bases). This CDR3 contains 14 residues. The germline gives CDR1 SGDLS, CDR2 YYNGEE. Deletions cut 1 base from V and 5 bases from J, with 10 bases between. The CDR3 DNA follows: TGTGCCAGCAGCGTAAGCGGGGGTTATCAGCCCCAGCATTTT. Protein: CASSVSGGYQPQHF.

This clonotype has at least ten counts. The chain links TRBV5-1 to TRBJ2-7, with a possible D match to TRBD1 (5 bases). V lost 2 bases and J 5 bases, leaving 11 bases between the germline ends. CDR1 and CDR2 from the germline V gene are SGHRS and YFSETQ. The CDR3 loop spans 13 amino acids. The CDR3 DNA is TGCGCCAGCAGCTTTCTAGGGGTCCACGAGCAGTACTTC. It codes for CASSFLGVHEQYF.

The chain joins TRBV12-3 or TRBV12-4 to TRBJ2-5; 8 nucleotides line up with TRBD1. V gave up 10 bases and J gave up 1 base; unmatched junction bases: 14. CDR3 length equals 16 residues. In DNA form, the CDR3 reads TGTGCCACTGGAGACAGGGGTGGAAAGGGCCAAGAGACCCAGTACTTC. It encodes CATGDRGGKGQETQYF.

There are many counts of this clonotype. A read error may produce the germline difference seen at one junction end. The chain couples TRBV7-7 to TRBJ2-2, with D possibly matching TRBD2 (6 bases). The CDR3 is 15 residues long. The V gene's germline CDR1 is SSHAT and CDR2 FNYEAQ (reference sequence). The DNA of the CDR3 is TGTGCTAGCAGCTTATTGCGGGATGGGACCGGGGAGCTGTTTTTT. Protein: CASSLLRDGTGELFF.

In regard to this clonotype: A much larger clone lies a single base off, so this may be a read error. The chain uses TRBV24-1 and TRBJ2-7, with D unresolved. The V end was cut by 4 bases, the J end by 7 bases, with 25 bases between. Germline V gene lookup returns CDR1 KGHDR and CDR2 SFDVKD. The CDR3 totals 17 residues. The CDR3 sequence is CATSDVDTPTAYNEQYF. CDR3 DNA: TGTGCCACCAGTGACGTCGACACCCCGACGGCCTACAATGAGCAGTACTTC.

This chain links TRBV2 with TRBJ2-2, with 12 bases fitting TRBD2. CDR1 and CDR2 from the germline V gene are SNHLY and FYNNEI. CDR3 length: 17 residues. J gave up 5 bases and V 6 bases, and 10 bases lay outside the gene matches. In DNA form, the CDR3 reads TGTGCCAGCAGCCCCGCTAGCGGGAGGGTGGGGACCGGGGAGCTGTTTTTT. This gives the protein CASSPASGRVGTGELFF. The full variable domain, with the rest looked up from reference TRBV2 and TRBJ2-2, is EPEVTQTPSHQVTQMGQEVILRCVPISNHLYFYWYRQILGQKVEFLVSFYNNEISEKSEIFDDQFSVERPDGSNFTLKIRSTKLEDSAMYFCASSPASGRVGTGELFFGEGSRLTVL.